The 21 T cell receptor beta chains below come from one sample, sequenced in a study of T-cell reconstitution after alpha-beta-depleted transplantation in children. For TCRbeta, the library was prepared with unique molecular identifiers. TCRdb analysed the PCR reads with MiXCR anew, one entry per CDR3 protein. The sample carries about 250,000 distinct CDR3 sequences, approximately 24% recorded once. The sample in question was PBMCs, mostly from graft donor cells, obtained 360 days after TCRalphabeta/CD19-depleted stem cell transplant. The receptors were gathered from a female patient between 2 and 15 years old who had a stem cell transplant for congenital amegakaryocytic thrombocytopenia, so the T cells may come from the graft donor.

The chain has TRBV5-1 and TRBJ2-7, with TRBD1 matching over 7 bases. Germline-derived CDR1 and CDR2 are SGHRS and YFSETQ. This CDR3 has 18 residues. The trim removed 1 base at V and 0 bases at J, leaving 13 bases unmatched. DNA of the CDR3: TGCGCCAGCAGCTTGCGTGACAGGGCTTATGGGCCCTCCTACGAGCAGTACTTC. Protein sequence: CASSLRDRAYGPSYEQYF.

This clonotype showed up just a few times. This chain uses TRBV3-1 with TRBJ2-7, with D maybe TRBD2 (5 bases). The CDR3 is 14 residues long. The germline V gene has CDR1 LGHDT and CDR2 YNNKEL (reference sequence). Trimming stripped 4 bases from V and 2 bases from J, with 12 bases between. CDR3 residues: CASSPRTATYEQYF. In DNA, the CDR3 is TGTGCCAGCAGCCCCCGGACTGCAACCTACGAGCAGTACTTC.

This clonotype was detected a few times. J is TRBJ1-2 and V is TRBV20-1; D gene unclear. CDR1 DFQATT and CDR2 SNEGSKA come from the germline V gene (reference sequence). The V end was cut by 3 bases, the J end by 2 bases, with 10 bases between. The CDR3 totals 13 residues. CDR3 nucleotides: TGCAGTGCTAGTGAGGTGGAGAACTATGGCTACACCTTC. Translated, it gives CSASEVENYGYTF.

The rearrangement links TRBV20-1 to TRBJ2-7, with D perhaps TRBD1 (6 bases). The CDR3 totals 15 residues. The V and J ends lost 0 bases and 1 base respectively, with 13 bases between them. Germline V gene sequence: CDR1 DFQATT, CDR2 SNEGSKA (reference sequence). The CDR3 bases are TGCAGTGCTAGAGATTCGCGGACAGCGTCCTACGAGCAGTACTTC. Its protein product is CSARDSRTASYEQYF.

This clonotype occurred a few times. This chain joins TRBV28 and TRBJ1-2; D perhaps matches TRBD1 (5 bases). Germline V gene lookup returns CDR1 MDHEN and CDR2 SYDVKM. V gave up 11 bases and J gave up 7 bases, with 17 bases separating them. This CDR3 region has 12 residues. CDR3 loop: CALREGRGGYTF. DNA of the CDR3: TGTGCCCTGAGGGAGGGGAGAGGTGGCTACACCTTC.

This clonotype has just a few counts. CDR3 nucleotides: TGCAGCGTTGGCAATCTGCAGGGCGACTATGGCTACACCTTC. Amino acids: CSVGNLQGDYGYTF. This chain links TRBV29-1 with TRBJ1-2, with D maybe TRBD1 (5 bases). The germline V gene encodes CDR1 SQVTM and CDR2 ANQGSEA. V was cut by 4 bases and J by 3 bases, with 15 bases left in between. CDR3 length equals 14 residues.

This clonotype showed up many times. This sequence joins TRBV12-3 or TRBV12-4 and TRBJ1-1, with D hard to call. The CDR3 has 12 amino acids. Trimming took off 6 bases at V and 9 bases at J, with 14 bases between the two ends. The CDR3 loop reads CASSGRAAKAFF. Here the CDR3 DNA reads TGTGCCAGCAGCGGCCGGGCCGCGAAAGCTTTCTTT.

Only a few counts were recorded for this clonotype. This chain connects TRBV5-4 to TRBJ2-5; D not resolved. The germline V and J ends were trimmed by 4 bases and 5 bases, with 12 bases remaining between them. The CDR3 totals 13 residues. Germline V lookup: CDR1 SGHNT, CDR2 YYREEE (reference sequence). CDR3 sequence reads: CASSIGLVETQYF. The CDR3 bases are TGTGCCAGCAGCATTGGTTTGGTGGAGACCCAGTACTTC.

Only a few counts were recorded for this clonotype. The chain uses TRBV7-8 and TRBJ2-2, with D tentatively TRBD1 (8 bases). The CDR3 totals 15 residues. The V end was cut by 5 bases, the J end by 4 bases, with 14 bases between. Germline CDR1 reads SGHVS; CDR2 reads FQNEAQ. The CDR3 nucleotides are TGTGCCAGCAGCGTAACAGGGGGGGGCACCGGGGAGCTGTTTTTT. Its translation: CASSVTGGGTGELFF.

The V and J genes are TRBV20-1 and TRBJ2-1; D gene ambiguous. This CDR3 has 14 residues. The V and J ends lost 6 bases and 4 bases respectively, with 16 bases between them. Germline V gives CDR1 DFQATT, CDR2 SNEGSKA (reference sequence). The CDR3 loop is CSAPRPQEYNEQFF. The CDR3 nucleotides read TGCAGTGCCCCCAGGCCCCAGGAATACAATGAGCAGTTCTTC.

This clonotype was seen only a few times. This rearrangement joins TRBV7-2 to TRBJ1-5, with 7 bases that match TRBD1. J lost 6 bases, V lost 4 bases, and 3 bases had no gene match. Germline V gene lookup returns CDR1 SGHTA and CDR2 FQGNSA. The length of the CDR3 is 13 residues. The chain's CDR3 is CASSSGQVQPQHF. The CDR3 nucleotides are TGTGCCAGCAGCTCCGGACAGGTTCAGCCCCAGCATTTT.

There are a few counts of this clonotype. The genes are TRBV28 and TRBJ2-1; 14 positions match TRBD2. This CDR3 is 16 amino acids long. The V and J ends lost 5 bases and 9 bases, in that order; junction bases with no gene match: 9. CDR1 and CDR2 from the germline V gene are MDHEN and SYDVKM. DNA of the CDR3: TGTGCCAGCAGTCAGAGGACTAGCGGGAGGCCGGGTGAGCAGTTCTTC. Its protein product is CASSQRTSGRPGEQFF.

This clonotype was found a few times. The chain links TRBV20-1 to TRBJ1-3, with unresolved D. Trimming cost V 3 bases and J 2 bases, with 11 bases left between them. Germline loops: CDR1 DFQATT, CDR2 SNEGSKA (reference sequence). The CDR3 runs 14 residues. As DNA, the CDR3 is TGCAGTGCTAGCCCGACAAGCACTGGAAACACCATATATTTT. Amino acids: CSASPTSTGNTIYF.

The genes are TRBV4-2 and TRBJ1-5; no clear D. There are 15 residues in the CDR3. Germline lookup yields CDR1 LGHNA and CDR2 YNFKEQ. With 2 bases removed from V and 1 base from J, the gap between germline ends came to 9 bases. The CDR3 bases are TGTGCCAGCAGCCAATTGTGGAGGAGCAATCAGCCCCAGCATTTT. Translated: CASSQLWRSNQPQHF.

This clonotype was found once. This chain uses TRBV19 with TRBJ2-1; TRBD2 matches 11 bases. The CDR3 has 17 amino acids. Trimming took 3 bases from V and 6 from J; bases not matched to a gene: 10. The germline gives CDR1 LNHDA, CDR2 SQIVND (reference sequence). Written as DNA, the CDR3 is TGTGCCAGTAGTATTAGGACTAGCGGGTTTTCTGCCAATGAGCAGTTCTTC. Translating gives CASSIRTSGFSANEQFF. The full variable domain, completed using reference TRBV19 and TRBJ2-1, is DGGITQSPKYLFRKEGQNVTLSCEQNLNHDAMYWYRQDPGQGLRLIYYSQIVNDFQKGDIAEGYSVSREKKESFPLTVTSAQKNPTAFYLCASSIRTSGFSANEQFFGPGTRLTVL.

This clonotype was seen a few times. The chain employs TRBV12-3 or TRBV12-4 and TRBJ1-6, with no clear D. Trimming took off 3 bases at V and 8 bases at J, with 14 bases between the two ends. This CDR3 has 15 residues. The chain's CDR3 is CASSFGAIPHSPLHF. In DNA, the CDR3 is TGTGCCAGCAGTTTTGGAGCAATTCCCCATTCACCCCTCCACTTT.

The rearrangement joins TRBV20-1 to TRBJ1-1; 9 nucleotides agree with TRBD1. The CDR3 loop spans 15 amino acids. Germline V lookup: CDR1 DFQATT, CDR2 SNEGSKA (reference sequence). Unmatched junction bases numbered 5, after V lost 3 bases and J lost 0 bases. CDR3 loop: CSARRDRAMNTEAFF. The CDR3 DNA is TGCAGTGCTAGGAGGGACAGGGCCATGAACACTGAAGCTTTCTTT.

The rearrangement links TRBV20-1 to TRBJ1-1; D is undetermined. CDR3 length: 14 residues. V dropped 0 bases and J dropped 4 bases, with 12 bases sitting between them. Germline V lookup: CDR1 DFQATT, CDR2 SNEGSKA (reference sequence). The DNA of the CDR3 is TGCAGTGCTAGAGAGGTCGGGATTCCCACTGAAGCTTTCTTT. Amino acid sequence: CSAREVGIPTEAFF.

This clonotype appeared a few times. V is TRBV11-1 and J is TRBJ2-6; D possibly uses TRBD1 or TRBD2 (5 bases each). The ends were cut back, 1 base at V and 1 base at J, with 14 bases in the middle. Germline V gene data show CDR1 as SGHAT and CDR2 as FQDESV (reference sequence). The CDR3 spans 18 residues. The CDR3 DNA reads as TGTGCCAGCAGCTTAGGGGTTCCGGGGCGGTCTGGGGCCAACGTCCTGACTTTC. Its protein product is CASSLGVPGRSGANVLTF.

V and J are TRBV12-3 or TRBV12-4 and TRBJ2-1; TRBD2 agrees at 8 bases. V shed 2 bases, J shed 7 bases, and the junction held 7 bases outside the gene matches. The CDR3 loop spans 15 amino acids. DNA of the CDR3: TGTGCCAGCAGTTTAAGCGGGGGCTTCGTTAATGAGCAGTTCTTC. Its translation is CASSLSGGFVNEQFF.

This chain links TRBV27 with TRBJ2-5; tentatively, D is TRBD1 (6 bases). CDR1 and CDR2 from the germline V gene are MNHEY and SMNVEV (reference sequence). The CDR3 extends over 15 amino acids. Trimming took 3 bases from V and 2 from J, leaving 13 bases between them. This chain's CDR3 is CASSFVGAWQETQYF. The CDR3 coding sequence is TGTGCCAGCAGTTTTGTGGGGGCCTGGCAAGAGACCCAGTACTTC.